Shown below are 7 T cell receptor beta chains from a single sample sequenced in a study of T cells in women clearing cervical HPV infection. Some clones are missing from TCRdb's copy, which holds only in-frame ones; the method was immunoSEQ multiplex PCR. In total, the table holds 45,000 to 55,000 clones. Sequencing input: blood buffy coat. Every receptor here comes from a woman between 18 and 70 years old with a cervical HPV16 infection that either progressed to CIN3+ or cleared (not recorded which).

To note about this clone: The read terminates 3 residues ahead of where the CDR3 ends, so the germline J gene completes it. V is TRBV7-6 and J is TRBJ2-2; tentatively, D is TRBD2 (6 bases). The germline CDR1 and CDR2 sequences are SGHVS and FNYEAQ. V lost 5 bases and J 2 bases, leaving 9 bases between the germline ends. CDR3 length: 14 residues. CDR3 DNA (partial): TGTGCCAGCAGCGTTAGCGGAAACACCGGGGAG. This gives the protein CASSVSGNTGE. The entire CDR3 protein reads CASSVSGNTGELFF.

Comments on this clone: Coverage ceases 3 residues before the CDR3 finishes, and the germline J gene fills in the end. V usage is TRBV5-4 and J usage is TRBJ1-2, with 7 positions matching TRBD1. The CDR3 is 14 amino acids. Trimming removed 2 bases from V and 2 bases from J; junction bases left unmatched: 3. Germline assignment: CDR1 SGHNT and CDR2 YYREEE (reference sequence). The part of the CDR3 DNA that was read is TGTGCCAGCAGCTTAGACAGGGCGAACTATGGC. This sequence encodes CASSLDRANYG. From start to end, the CDR3 is CASSLDRANYGYTF.

As concerns this clone: The CDR3 is cut off 3 residues early in the read; its end comes from the germline J gene. The genes are TRBV19 and TRBJ2-7, with 7 positions matching TRBD1. This CDR3 has 15 amino acids. Germline trimming cut 5 bases from V and 3 bases from J; bases unmatched to any gene: 10. Germline loops: CDR1 LNHDA, CDR2 SQIVND (reference sequence). CDR3: CASSQRTGDLYEQYF. The sequenced part of the CDR3 DNA is TGTGCCAGTAGTCAAAGAACAGGGGACCTCTACGAG.

A note on this clone: The read stops 3 residues short of the end of the CDR3; the missing end is completed from the germline J gene. The chain links TRBV11-3 to TRBJ1-1; a weak D match, TRBD1 (6 bases). V was pared by 5 bases and J by 5 bases, with 12 bases between. CDR1 and CDR2 from the germline V gene are SGHNT and YENEEA. The length of the CDR3 is 13 residues. The CDR3 reads CASSNQQGTEAFF. Partial CDR3 DNA: TGTGCCAGCAGCAATCAACAGGGAACTGAA.

Details on this clone: The CDR3 is cut off 3 residues early in the read; its end comes from the germline J gene. The V gene is TRBV9, the J gene TRBJ1-1; D gene uncertain. From germline, CDR1 is SGDLS and CDR2 YYNGEE. CDR3 size: 13 residues. The V and J ends lost 0 bases and 5 bases respectively, with 8 bases between them. The sequenced CDR3 bases are TGTGCCAGCAGCGTAGGGGTAGGGACTGAA. Amino acid sequence: CASSVGVGTE. Given in full, the CDR3 is CASSVGVGTEAFF.

Of note for this clone: Germline and junction disagree at one end, which may indicate a read error. The sequence runs out 3 residues before the end of the CDR3; the remainder is reconstructed from the germline J gene. The V gene is TRBV7-8, the J gene TRBJ1-3; weak D call: TRBD1 (5 bases). The length of the CDR3 is 16 residues. CDR1 and CDR2 (germline): SGHVS, FQNEAQ. CDR3 DNA (partial): TGTACCAGCAGCGAAGACAGCGTCGTCTCTGGAAACACC. Protein: CTSSEDSVVSGNT. The full CDR3 reads CTSSEDSVVSGNTIYF. Using reference TRBV7-8 and TRBJ1-3 for the parts outside the CDR3, the full variable domain is GAGVSQSPRYKVAKRGQDVALRCDPISGHVSLFWYQQALGQGPEFLTYFQNEAQLDKSGLPSDRFFAERPEGSVSTLKIQRTQQEDSAVYLCTSSEDSVVSGNTIYFGEGSWLTVV.

The CDR3 sequence is CASSILAGGPNWIGELFF. Partial CDR3 DNA: TGTGCCAGTAGTATACTAGCGGGGGGGCCTAATTGGATCGGGGAG. This chain connects TRBV19 to TRBJ2-2, with TRBD2 matching 12 bases. The sequence runs out 3 residues before the end of the CDR3; the remainder is reconstructed from the germline J gene. Germline V CDR1 and CDR2: LNHDA, SQIVND (reference sequence). The CDR3 extends over 18 amino acids. V shed 2 bases, J shed 7 bases, and the junction held 11 bases outside the gene matches.